The clone carrying this T cell receptor beta chain has a handful of counts. In the source study's methods: Estimation of nucleated cell counts was performed using reference gene primer amplification. Using immunoSEQ multiplex PCR, the repertoire was profiled, and TCRdb retains in-frame clones only, with some absent. D and trimming were read from the DNA, whereas the V and J calls and clone size are those reported in that table. The sample consists of over 80,000 clones, 90% to 95% of them appearing once. The sample comes from a study of blood T cell repertoires in COVID-19. Study-level background: T cells, B-cell-depleted T cells, or PBMCs supplied cDNA or gDNA.

CDR3 length: 13 residues. V shed 6 bases and J shed 7 bases, with 12 bases lying between them. Germline lookup yields CDR1 SEHNR and CDR2 FQNEAQ (reference sequence). The receptor's source is a man in his sixties with acute or convalescent COVID-19. Sequences were obtained from peripheral blood. V gene TRBV7-9 combines with J gene TRBJ2-2; D unresolved. DNA of the CDR3: TGTGCCAGCAGTCCCCTAGAGGTCGGGGAGCTGTTTTTT. Protein product: CASSPLEVGELFF.